This TCR beta chain is drawn from a study of blood T cell repertoires in COVID-19. Study context: The origin of the acute and convalescent COVID-19 samples was the United States, Italy and Spain. From T cells, B-cell-depleted T cells, or PBMCs came the material, which was cDNA or gDNA.

V was pared by 3 bases and J by 4 bases, with 12 bases between. The CDR3 loop spans 14 amino acids. Germline V gene data show CDR1 as LNHNV and CDR2 as YYDKDF (reference sequence). Here immunoSEQ multiplex PCR was the method, and the copy in TCRdb shows in-frame clones only, minus some. The sample has 230,000 or so clones; 80% to 85% are singletons. Sequencing used peripheral blood. This sequence was found in a man aged 45-65 years with active or convalescent COVID-19. The chain joins TRBV15 to TRBJ1-1; D unresolved. The CDR3 DNA is TGTGCCACCAGCAGGGCTGGGCCGCGCACTGAAGCTTTCTTT. Translation gives CATSRAGPRTEAFF.